These T cell receptor beta chains were read from a single sample in a study of immune evolution from preneoplasia to lung adenocarcinoma. Profiling relied on immunoSEQ multiplex PCR, and the TCRdb table lists in-frame clones only, not all of them. The sample has approximately 12,000 clones; about nine tenths are singletons. The specimen sequenced was FFPE invasive lung adenocarcinoma tissue. The receptor source for this set is a person aged 70 to 80 with invasive lung adenocarcinoma. Each CDR3 is given with its conserved first and last residue. The D gene is left open where the match is weak. Clone size, where shown, is once, few, many, or a class for clones that have expanded.

D: -
J: TRBJ2-7
V: TRBV28
size: -
DNA: TGTGCCAGCAGTTTACTCGGAGTGAGCTACGAGCAGTACTTC
CDR3: CASSLLGVSYEQYF

D: -
J: TRBJ2-1
V: TRBV10-3
size: -
DNA: TGTGCCGTAGGCGTACTAGGGAATGAGCAGTTCTTC
CDR3: CAVGVLGNEQFF

D: -
J: TRBJ2-1
V: TRBV2
size: once
DNA: TGTGCCAGTTCCCTAGCCTCCTTTTACAATGAGCAGTTCTTC
CDR3: CASSLASFYNEQFF

D: TRBD2
J: TRBJ2-3
V: TRBV5-1
size: -
DNA: TGCGCCAGCAGCCTAACGCGGGGGGGCTCGAATACGCAGTATTTT
CDR3: CASSLTRGGSNTQYF

D: TRBD2
J: TRBJ2-7
V: TRBV7-9
size: -
DNA: TGTGCCAGCAGCTTAGAAGGACTAGCGGCAGGGGTGTACTTC
CDR3: CASSLEGLAAGVYF

D: -
J: TRBJ1-1
V: TRBV27
size: -
DNA: TGTGCCACCATTTCTCAGGGCAACACTGAAGCTTTCTTT
CDR3: CATISQGNTEAFF

D: TRBD1
J: TRBJ1-1
V: TRBV28
size: -
DNA: TGTGCCAGCAGTTTGAGGACAGGGTTGGTTTTGGACACTGAAGCTTTCTTT
CDR3: CASSLRTGLVLDTEAFF

D: -
J: TRBJ1-5
V: TRBV27
size: -
DNA: TGTGCCAGCAGTTTATCCTACAGGGACGGCAATCAGCCCCAGCATTTT
CDR3: CASSLSYRDGNQPQHF

D: -
J: TRBJ1-2
V: TRBV10-3
size: -
DNA: TGTGCCATCAGCGGGACGTCTTATGGCTACACCTTC
CDR3: CAISGTSYGYTF

D: -
J: TRBJ2-5
V: TRBV28
size: -
DNA: TGTGCCAGCAAGAGTCAAGAGACCCAGTACTTC
CDR3: CASKSQETQYF

D: -
J: TRBJ2-1
V: TRBV7-3
size: -
DNA: TGTGCCAGCAGCCGGGGGGACAGTCCATACAATGAGCAGTTCTTC
CDR3: CASSRGDSPYNEQFF